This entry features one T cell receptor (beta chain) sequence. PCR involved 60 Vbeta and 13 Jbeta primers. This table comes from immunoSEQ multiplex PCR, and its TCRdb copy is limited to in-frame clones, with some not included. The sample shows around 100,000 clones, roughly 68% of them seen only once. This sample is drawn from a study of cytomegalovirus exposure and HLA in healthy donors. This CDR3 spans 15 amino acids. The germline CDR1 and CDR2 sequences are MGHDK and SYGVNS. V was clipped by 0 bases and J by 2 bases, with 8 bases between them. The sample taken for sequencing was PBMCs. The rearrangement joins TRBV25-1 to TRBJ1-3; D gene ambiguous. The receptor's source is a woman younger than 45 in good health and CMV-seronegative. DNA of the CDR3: TGTGCCAGCAGTGAATATTACTCAACTGGAAACACCATATATTTT. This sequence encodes CASSEYYSTGNTIYF.